The rows below give T cell receptor beta chains drawn from one sample of a study of cytomegalovirus exposure and HLA in healthy donors. Produced via immunoSEQ multiplex PCR; TCRdb's table is partial and in-frame only. Of roughly 150,000 clones listed, around two thirds are singletons. What was sequenced was PBMCs. These receptors came from a man aged 25 to 45 in good health and CMV-seropositive. The CDR3 runs from the conserved cysteine through the conserved F or W. A D gene is named only where the DNA matches it firmly. Rows give clone size only sometimes, using once, few, many, or a class for an expanded clone.

DNA: TGTGCCAGCAGTGAATCCTATGACAGGGTAAATTCACCCCTCCACTTT
CDR3: CASSESYDRVNSPLHF
V: TRBV6-1
J: TRBJ1-6
D: TRBD1
size: .

DNA: TGTGCCAGCAGCCCCACCGCGGACAGGGGGGACGAGCAGTACTTC
CDR3: CASSPTADRGDEQYF
V: TRBV11-2
J: TRBJ2-7
D: TRBD1
size: .

DNA: TGTGCCTGTCAAGGTGCGGGAGTGACCTACGAGCAGTACTTC
CDR3: CACQGAGVTYEQYF
V: TRBV30
J: TRBJ2-7
D: TRBD2
size: .

DNA: TGTGCCAGCAGTAGAACGGTTGTTTACCGCGGGTACGAGCAGTACTTC
CDR3: CASSRTVVYRGYEQYF
V: TRBV7-9
J: TRBJ2-7
D: .
size: few

DNA: TGTGCCAGCAGCGTCACAGCGAACACTGAAGCTTTCTTT
CDR3: CASSVTANTEAFF
V: TRBV9
J: TRBJ1-1
D: .
size: .

DNA: TGTGCCTCCTCCCGGGGGAGTGGGACTGAAGCTTTCTTT
CDR3: CASSRGSGTEAFF
V: TRBV30
J: TRBJ1-1
D: .
size: .

DNA: TGTGCCAGCAGTTTAATGCAGGGGGCTGGCTATGGCTACACCTTC
CDR3: CASSLMQGAGYGYTF
V: TRBV28
J: TRBJ1-2
D: TRBD1
size: .

DNA: TGTGCCAGCAGTTCCCGCCTAGCGGGAGACCAAAATGAGCAGTTCTTC
CDR3: CASSSRLAGDQNEQFF
V: TRBV6-6
J: TRBJ2-1
D: TRBD2
size: .

DNA: TGTGCCAGCGCCGGGGGGGACAGCCTAAACACTGAAGCTTTCTTT
CDR3: CASAGGDSLNTEAFF
V: TRBV28
J: TRBJ1-1
D: TRBD1
size: .

DNA: TGTGCCAGCAGCGTCAGGGTAGCGGGAGGGCCCTCCTACGAGCAGTACTTC
CDR3: CASSVRVAGGPSYEQYF
V: TRBV7-8
J: TRBJ2-7
D: TRBD2
size: .

DNA: TGTGCCAGCAGACGATCGGGACGGGGAGGGTCTGGAAACACCATATATTTT
CDR3: CASRRSGRGGSGNTIYF
V: TRBV11-2
J: TRBJ1-3
D: .
size: .

DNA: TGTGCCAGCAGCATTAGACAGGGTTGGAATCAGCCCCAGCATTTT
CDR3: CASSIRQGWNQPQHF
V: TRBV5-7
J: TRBJ1-5
D: TRBD1
size: .

DNA: TGTGCCAGCAGTTACGTGGGCGAGCCTTCCTACGAGCAGTACTTC
CDR3: CASSYVGEPSYEQYF
V: TRBV6-6
J: TRBJ2-7
D: .
size: .

DNA: TGTGCCAGCAGTTCGCCACCAGGGGGGATTGATGGCTACACCTTC
CDR3: CASSSPPGGIDGYTF
V: TRBV28
J: TRBJ1-2
D: TRBD1
size: once

DNA: TGCGCCAGCAGCAGGGGCACCTACAATGAGCAGTTCTTC
CDR3: CASSRGTYNEQFF
V: TRBV10-1
J: TRBJ2-1
D: .
size: .

DNA: TGTGCCAGCAGCCGAACAGGGGGCTCCTACGAGCAGTACTTC
CDR3: CASSRTGGSYEQYF
V: TRBV5-6
J: TRBJ2-7
D: TRBD1
size: .

DNA: TGCGCCAGCACTCCCTCGGGGGGCTCTGGAAACACCATATATTTT
CDR3: CASTPSGGSGNTIYF
V: TRBV5-1
J: TRBJ1-3
D: .
size: .

DNA: TGTGCCAGCAGTTCCGCCGACATCTACGAGCAGTACTTC
CDR3: CASSSADIYEQYF
V: TRBV27
J: TRBJ2-7
D: .
size: .

DNA: TGTGCCAGCAGCTCTACCTCAGATACGCAGTATTTT
CDR3: CASSSTSDTQYF
V: TRBV7-8
J: TRBJ2-3
D: .
size: .

DNA: TGCGCCAGCAGAGTATTTGGGGGGATAAACACTGAAGCTTTCTTT
CDR3: CASRVFGGINTEAFF
V: TRBV4-1
J: TRBJ1-1
D: .
size: once

DNA: TGTGCCAGTAGTATGGGAGAGCCGAACACTGAAGCTTTCTTT
CDR3: CASSMGEPNTEAFF
V: TRBV19
J: TRBJ1-1
D: .
size: .

DNA: TGTGCCAGTAGTATTTCCTCCCAGAAAAACTATGGCTACACCTTC
CDR3: CASSISSQKNYGYTF
V: TRBV19
J: TRBJ1-2
D: .
size: .

DNA: TGTGCCAGCAACCACTTCCGGGACAGGGGGTACAATGAGCAGCTCTTC
CDR3: CASNHFRDRGYNEQLF
V: TRBV28
J: TRBJ2-1
D: TRBD1
size: .

DNA: TGTGCCAGCAACCCAACAGGGGGCGAGCAGTACTTC
CDR3: CASNPTGGEQYF
V: TRBV2
J: TRBJ2-7
D: TRBD1
size: few

DNA: TGTGCCAGCAGTTTGACCGACGGGGTCAATCAGCCCCAGCATTTT
CDR3: CASSLTDGVNQPQHF
V: TRBV6-5
J: TRBJ1-5
D: .
size: .

DNA: TGTGCCAGCGCTCTCCTGGGCCACTACGAGCAGTACTTC
CDR3: CASALLGHYEQYF
V: TRBV2
J: TRBJ2-7
D: .
size: .

DNA: TGTGCCAGCAGGAGAAGTAACACTGAAGCTTTCTTT
CDR3: CASRRSNTEAFF
V: TRBV6-5
J: TRBJ1-1
D: .
size: .

DNA: TGTGCCAGCAGTTTACAGGGACTAGCACGTGAGCAGTTCTTC
CDR3: CASSLQGLAREQFF
V: TRBV27
J: TRBJ2-1
D: TRBD2
size: .